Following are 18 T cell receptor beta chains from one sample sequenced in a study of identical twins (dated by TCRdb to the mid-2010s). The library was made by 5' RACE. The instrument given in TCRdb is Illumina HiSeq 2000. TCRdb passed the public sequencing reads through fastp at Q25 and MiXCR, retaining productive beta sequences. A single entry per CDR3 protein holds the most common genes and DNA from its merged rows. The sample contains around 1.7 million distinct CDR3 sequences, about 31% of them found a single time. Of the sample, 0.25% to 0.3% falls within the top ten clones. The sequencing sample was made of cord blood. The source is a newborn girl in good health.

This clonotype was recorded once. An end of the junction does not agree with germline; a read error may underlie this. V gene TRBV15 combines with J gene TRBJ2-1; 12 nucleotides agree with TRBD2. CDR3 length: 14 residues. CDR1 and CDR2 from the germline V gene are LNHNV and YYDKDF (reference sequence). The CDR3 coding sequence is TGTGCCACCAGCACACGGACTAGCGGGAATGAGCAGGTCTTC. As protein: CATSTRTSGNEQVF.

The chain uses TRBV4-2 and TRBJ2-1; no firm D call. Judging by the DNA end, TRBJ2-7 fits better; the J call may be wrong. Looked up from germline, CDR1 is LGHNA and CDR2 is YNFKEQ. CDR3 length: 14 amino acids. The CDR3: CASSQGRADNEQYF. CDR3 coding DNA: TGTGCCAGCAGCCAAGGCCGGGCCGACAATGAGCAGTACTTC.

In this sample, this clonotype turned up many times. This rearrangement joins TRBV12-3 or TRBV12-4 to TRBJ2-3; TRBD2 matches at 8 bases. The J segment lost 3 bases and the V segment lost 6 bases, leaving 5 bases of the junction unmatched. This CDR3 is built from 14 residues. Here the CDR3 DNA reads TGTGCCAGCAGCTGGGCTAGCGGGACAGATACGCAGTATTTT. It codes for CASSWASGTDTQYF.

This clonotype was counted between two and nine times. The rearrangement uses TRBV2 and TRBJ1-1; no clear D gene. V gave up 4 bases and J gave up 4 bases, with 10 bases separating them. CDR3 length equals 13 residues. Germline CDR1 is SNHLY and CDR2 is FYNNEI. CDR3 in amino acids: CASSVEKRTEAFF. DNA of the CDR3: TGTGCCAGCAGTGTCGAGAAACGCACTGAAGCTTTCTTT. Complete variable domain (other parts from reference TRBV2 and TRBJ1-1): EPEVTQTPSHQVTQMGQEVILRCVPISNHLYFYWYRQILGQKVEFLVSFYNNEISEKSEIFDDQFSVERPDGSNFTLKIRSTKLEDSAMYFCASSVEKRTEAFFGQGTRLTVV.

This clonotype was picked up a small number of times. This chain's CDR3 is CASSSGTPSYNEQFF. The DNA for the CDR3 is TGTGCCAGCAGTTCCGGGACACCCTCCTACAATGAGCAGTTCTTC. The V gene is TRBV28, the J gene TRBJ2-1; D is perhaps TRBD1 (6 bases). V was pared by 4 bases and J by 0 bases, with 10 bases between. The germline V gene has CDR1 MDHEN and CDR2 SYDVKM. The CDR3 contains 15 residues.

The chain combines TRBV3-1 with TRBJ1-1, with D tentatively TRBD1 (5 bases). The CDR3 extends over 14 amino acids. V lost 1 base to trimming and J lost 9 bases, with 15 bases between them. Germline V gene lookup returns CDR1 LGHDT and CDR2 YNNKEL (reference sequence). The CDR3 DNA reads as TGTGCCAGCAGCCAAGCAGGAACCGGGACTCAAGCTTTCTTT. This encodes CASSQAGTGTQAFF.

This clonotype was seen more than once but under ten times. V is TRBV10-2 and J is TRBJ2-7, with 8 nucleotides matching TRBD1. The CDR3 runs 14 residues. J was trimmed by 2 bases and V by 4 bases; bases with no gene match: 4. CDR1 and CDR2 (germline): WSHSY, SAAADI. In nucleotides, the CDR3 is TGCGCCAGCAGTGGATTGACAGGGGCCTACGAGCAGTACTTC. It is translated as CASSGLTGAYEQYF.

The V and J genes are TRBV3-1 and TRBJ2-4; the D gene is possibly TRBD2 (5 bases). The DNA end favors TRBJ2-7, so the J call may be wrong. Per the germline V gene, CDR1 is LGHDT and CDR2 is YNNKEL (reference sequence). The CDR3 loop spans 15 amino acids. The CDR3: CASSQSSEFSYEQYF. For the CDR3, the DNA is TGTGCCAGCAGCCAGAGTAGCGAGTTCTCCTACGAGCAGTACTTC.

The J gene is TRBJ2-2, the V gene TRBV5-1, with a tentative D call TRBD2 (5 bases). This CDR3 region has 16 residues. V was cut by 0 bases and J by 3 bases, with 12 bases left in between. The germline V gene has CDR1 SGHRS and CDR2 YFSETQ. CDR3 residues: CASSLAGDPYTGELFF. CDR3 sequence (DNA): TGCGCCAGCAGCTTGGCCGGGGATCCCTACACCGGGGAGCTGTTTTTT.

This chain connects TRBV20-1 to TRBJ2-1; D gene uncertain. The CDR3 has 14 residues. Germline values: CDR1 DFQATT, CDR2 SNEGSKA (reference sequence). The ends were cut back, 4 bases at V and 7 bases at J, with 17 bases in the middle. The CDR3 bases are TGCAGTGCTAAAAGACCCTCTGATTGGAATGAGCAGTTCTTC. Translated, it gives CSAKRPSDWNEQFF.

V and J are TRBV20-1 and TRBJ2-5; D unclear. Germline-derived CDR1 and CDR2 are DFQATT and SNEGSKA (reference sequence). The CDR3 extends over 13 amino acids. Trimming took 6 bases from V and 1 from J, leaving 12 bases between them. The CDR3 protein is CSAPLVPQETQYF. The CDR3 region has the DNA TGCAGTGCGCCCCTAGTCCCCCAAGAGACCCAGTACTTC.

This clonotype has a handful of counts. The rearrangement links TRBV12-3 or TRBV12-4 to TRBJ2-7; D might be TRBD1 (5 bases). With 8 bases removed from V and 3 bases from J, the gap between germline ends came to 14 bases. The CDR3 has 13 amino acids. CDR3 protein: CASYGHPLYEQYF. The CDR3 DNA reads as TGTGCCAGCTATGGACACCCCCTCTACGAGCAGTACTTC.

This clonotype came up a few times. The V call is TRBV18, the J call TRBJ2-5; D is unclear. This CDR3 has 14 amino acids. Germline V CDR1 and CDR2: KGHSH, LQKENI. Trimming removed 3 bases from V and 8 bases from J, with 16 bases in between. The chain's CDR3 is CASSPVAGGITQYF. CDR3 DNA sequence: TGTGCCAGCTCACCCGTCGCAGGTGGAATAACCCAGTACTTC.

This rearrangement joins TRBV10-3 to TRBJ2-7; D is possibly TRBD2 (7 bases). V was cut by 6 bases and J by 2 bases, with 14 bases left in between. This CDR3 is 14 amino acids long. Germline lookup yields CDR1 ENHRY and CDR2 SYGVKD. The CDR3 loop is CAISPPGGTYEQYF. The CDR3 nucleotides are TGTGCCATCAGCCCCCCGGGGGGCACCTACGAGCAGTACTTC.

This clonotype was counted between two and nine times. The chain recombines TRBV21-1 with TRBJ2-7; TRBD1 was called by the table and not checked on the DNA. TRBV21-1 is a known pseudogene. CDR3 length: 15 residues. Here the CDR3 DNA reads TGTGCCAGCAGCAAAGACCGGGACAGTTCCTACGAGCAGTACTTC. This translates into CASSKDRDSSYEQYF.

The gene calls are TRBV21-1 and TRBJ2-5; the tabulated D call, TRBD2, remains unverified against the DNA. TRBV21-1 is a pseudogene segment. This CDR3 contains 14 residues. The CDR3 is CASNCGSGKETQYF. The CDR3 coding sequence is TGTGCCAGCAACTGTGGTAGCGGTAAAGAGACCCAGTACTTC.

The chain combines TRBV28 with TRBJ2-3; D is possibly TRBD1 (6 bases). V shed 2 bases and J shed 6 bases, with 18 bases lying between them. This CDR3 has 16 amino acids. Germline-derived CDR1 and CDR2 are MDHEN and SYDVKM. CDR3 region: CASSLVLLGGSDTQYF. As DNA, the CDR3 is TGTGCCAGCAGTTTAGTGTTACTAGGGGGATCGGATACGCAGTATTTT.

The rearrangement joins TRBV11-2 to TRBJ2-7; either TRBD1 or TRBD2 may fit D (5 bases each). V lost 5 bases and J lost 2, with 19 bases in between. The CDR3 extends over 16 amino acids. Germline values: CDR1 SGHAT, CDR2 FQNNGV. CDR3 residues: CASSTLHGAEAYEQYF. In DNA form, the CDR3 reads TGTGCCAGCAGCACATTACACGGGGCCGAAGCCTACGAGCAGTACTTC.